The source of this T cell receptor (beta chain) is a study of OX40 agonist ivuxolimab in advanced cancers. Background on the study: From 23 to 79 years was the age range, with a mean of approximately 63 years, and nearly 85% were male.

This CDR3 spans 18 amino acids. Losses at the gene ends were 4 bases for V and 1 base for J; bases not matched to a gene: 9. Germline V lookup: CDR1 SGDLS, CDR2 YYNGEE. Produced via immunoSEQ multiplex PCR; TCRdb's table is partial and in-frame only. The sample yields 80,000 to 95,000 clones, roughly 90% seen once. Drawing of blood for sampling happened at baseline, at cycle 4 day 1, and at cycle 7 day 1. The study, taken as a whole, reports: At 0.1 to 3.0 mg/kg, CD4+ and CD8+ blood T cells expanded clonally by week 6.

Remarks on this clone: The antigen is unknown.

V and J are TRBV9 and TRBJ2-3; 13 nucleotides align to TRBD2. The clonotype originates from an adult with an advanced solid tumor such as melanoma, head and neck, liver or kidney cancer. Sequenced material: CD4+ or CD8+ T cells sorted from blood, taken in a trial of the OX40 agonist ivuxolimab. CDR3: CASSSQTSGRPGTDTQYF. DNA for the CDR3: TGTGCCAGCAGCTCCCAGACTAGCGGGAGGCCGGGCACAGATACGCAGTATTTT.